This T cell receptor beta chain came from a study of control samples from healthy donors and cancer patients. Method: immunoSEQ multiplex PCR; TCRdb's copy keeps in-frame clones and lacks some. The repertoire holds about 120,000 clones, with just over 90% as singletons. The ends were cut back, 3 bases at V and 2 bases at J, with 8 bases in the middle. The CDR3 runs 14 residues. Germline CDR1 and CDR2: MDHEN and SYDVKM. The sequencing sample was made of blood. This receptor was taken from a woman aged 18-35 years in good health. This chain uses TRBV28 with TRBJ2-1, with unresolved D. The CDR3 nucleotides are TGTGCCAGCAGTTTTCTCACCACCTACAATGAGCAGTTCTTC. This gives the protein CASSFLTTYNEQFF.